Here is one T cell receptor (beta chain) with its context. Its specificity is unknown. This CDR3 is 16 amino acids long. The germline V and J ends were trimmed by 4 bases and 0 bases, with 10 bases remaining between them. Germline lookup yields CDR1 SNHLY and CDR2 FYNNEI. PCR used 60 Vbeta primers and 13 Jbeta primers. The repertoire was sequenced with immunoSEQ multiplex PCR; TCRdb's copy has only in-frame clones and lacks some. The repertoire consists of over 100,000 clones, with roughly 83% occurring once and the leading ten covering 2.6%. The data were taken from a study of cytomegalovirus exposure and HLA in healthy donors. General observations from the study: Cytomegalovirus association was assigned to more than 150 TCR beta chains.

Sequenced: PBMCs. This TCR derives from a man between 35 and 55 years old in good health and CMV-seronegative. J is TRBJ2-6 and V is TRBV2, with unresolved D. CDR3 nucleotide sequence: TGTGCCAGCAGTGTTGGCAGGTTCTCTGGGGCCAACGTCCTGACTTTC. It codes for CASSVGRFSGANVLTF. Drawing the rest from reference TRBV2 and TRBJ2-6, the complete variable domain is EPEVTQTPSHQVTQMGQEVILRCVPISNHLYFYWYRQILGQKVEFLVSFYNNEISEKSEIFDDQFSVERPDGSNFTLKIRSTKLEDSAMYFCASSVGRFSGANVLTFGAGSRLTVL.